The 19 T cell receptor beta chains reported below all come from one sample, sequenced in a study of shared clonotypes between healthy human individuals. Here immunoSEQ multiplex PCR was the method, and the copy in TCRdb shows in-frame clones only, minus some. The repertoire holds about 1.1 million clones, with roughly 77% as singletons. The sample taken for sequencing was memory CD4+ T cells from PBMCs. Subset in this sample: CD45RA-negative fraction. These receptors originate from a man younger than 35 in good health. Some clones in this sample may be carry-over from other donors' samples.

The chain employs TRBV28 and TRBJ2-5, with D possibly called TRBD1 or TRBD2 (5 bases each). The V gene's germline CDR1 is MDHEN and CDR2 SYDVKM. V was shortened by 7 bases and J by 2 bases, with 20 bases between the two germline ends. This CDR3 is 16 amino acids long. In DNA, the CDR3 is TGTGCCAGCACCATAGGGGCCGGGAAGGGACAAGAGACCCAGTACTTC. Amino acids: CASTIGAGKGQETQYF.

Points on this clone: Different DNA sequences within this sample yield the same CDR3. The chain links TRBV30 to TRBJ1-5, with D possibly being TRBD1 (5 bases). The CDR3 length is 15 residues. Germline lookup yields CDR1 GTSNPN and CDR2 SVGIG (reference sequence). V shed 0 bases and J shed 0 bases, with 9 bases lying between them. The DNA of the CDR3 is TGTGCCTGGAGTGTACGGGGGAATAGCAATCAGCCCCAGCATTTT. The encoded protein is CAWSVRGNSNQPQHF. The full variable domain, with the rest looked up from reference TRBV30 and TRBJ1-5, is SQTIHQWPATLVQPVGSPLSLECTVEGTSNPNLYWYRQAAGRGLQLLFYSVGIGQISSEVPQNLSASRPQDRQFILSSKKLLLSDSGFYLCAWSVRGNSNQPQHFGDGTRLSIL.

The V and J genes are TRBV7-8 and TRBJ1-5, with 7 bases fitting TRBD1. The CDR3 is made up of 14 amino acids. Germline CDR1 reads SGHVS; CDR2 reads FQNEAQ. V shed 0 bases, J shed 6 bases, and the junction held 2 bases outside the gene matches. CDR3 sequence: CASSLATGTQPQHF. CDR3 in DNA: TGTGCCAGCAGCTTAGCGACAGGGACTCAGCCCCAGCATTTT.

V is TRBV6-5 and J is TRBJ1-2; the match to TRBD1 covers 10 bases. V gave up 4 bases and J gave up 8 bases; unmatched junction bases: 10. Germline CDR1 is MNHEY and CDR2 is SVGAGI. The CDR3 covers 15 residues. CDR3: CASSSTGGESGGYTF. CDR3 coding DNA: TGTGCCAGCAGTTCGACAGGGGGCGAATCCGGCGGCTACACCTTC.

V gene TRBV18 combines with J gene TRBJ2-5; 10 bases are shared with TRBD1. Germline CDR1 and CDR2: KGHSH and LQKENI. V gave up 3 bases and J gave up 5 bases; unmatched junction bases: 6. This CDR3 region has 15 residues. In DNA, the CDR3 is TGTGCCAGCTCACCCGGGACAGGGGCTTGGGAGACCCAGTACTTC. Residues: CASSPGTGAWETQYF.

The chain recombines TRBV28 with TRBJ2-7; tentatively, D is TRBD2 (6 bases). The CDR3 length is 16 residues. The germline V gene encodes CDR1 MDHEN and CDR2 SYDVKM. Between the trimmed V and J ends, which lost 8 bases and 2 bases, there was a span of 22 bases. In DNA, the CDR3 is TGTGCCAGCCAGCTGGGGCTCGGGGGTCCAACCTACGAGCAGTACTTC. Translation: CASQLGLGGPTYEQYF.

V and J are TRBV7-3 and TRBJ2-3; tentative D call: TRBD1 (6 bases). V was pared by 5 bases and J by 5 bases, with 11 bases between. Per the germline V gene, CDR1 is SGHTA and CDR2 is FQGTGA. The CDR3 is 13 amino acids. CDR3 DNA: TGTGCCAGCAGCCCCCCAGGGGAAGATACGCAGTATTTT. This codes for CASSPPGEDTQYF.

The table lists this clone with a count of one. The chain links TRBV21-1 to TRBJ1-1. TRBV21-1 is tagged as a pseudogene. The CDR3 runs to 18 residues. This chain's CDR3 is CASSRLQEQLGQNTEAFF. CDR3 coding DNA: TGTGCCAGCAGCCGACTACAGGAACAATTGGGTCAGAACACTGAAGCTTTCTTT.

This chain uses TRBV7-3 with TRBJ2-5, with D possibly TRBD1 on 6 matching bases. The germline V gene encodes CDR1 SGHTA and CDR2 FQGTGA. Trimming stripped 5 bases from V and 5 bases from J, with 12 bases between. This CDR3 has 13 residues. The chain's CDR3 is CASSLQGRETQYF. The CDR3 DNA sequence: TGTGCCAGCAGCCTACAGGGACGGGAGACCCAGTACTTC.

This sequence joins TRBV5-1 and TRBJ2-6; a possible D gene is TRBD1 (6 bases). Germline V gene sequence: CDR1 SGHRS, CDR2 YFSETQ. The CDR3 consists of 18 residues. Trimming cost V 2 bases and J 0 bases, with 15 bases left between them. In DNA, the CDR3 is TGCGCCAGCAGCTTCTATCCGACAGGAGCCTCTGGGGCCAACGTCCTGACTTTC. Translation gives CASSFYPTGASGANVLTF.

The chain couples TRBV28 to TRBJ1-2, with D hard to call. Trimming left V 3 bases short and J 7 bases short, with 15 bases between. Per germline, CDR1 MDHEN and CDR2 SYDVKM. This CDR3 is built from 14 residues. The CDR3 sequence: CASSLVQVTGGYTF. The CDR3 nucleotides are TGTGCCAGCAGTTTGGTGCAAGTGACGGGTGGCTACACCTTC.

V and J are TRBV4-2 and TRBJ1-4, with 7 bases aligning to TRBD1. Germline CDR1 LGHNA, CDR2 YNFKEQ. The CDR3 runs 14 residues. The J segment lost 8 bases and the V segment lost 6 bases, leaving 9 bases of the junction unmatched. CDR3 DNA: TGTGCCAGCAGGAATGACAGGGCGGGGGAAAAACTGTTTTTT. Its translation: CASRNDRAGEKLFF.

The V and J genes are TRBV28 and TRBJ2-6; TRBD2 aligns across 11 bases. The CDR3 has 18 amino acids. Germline CDR1 reads MDHEN; CDR2 reads SYDVKM. J was trimmed by 0 bases and V by 6 bases; bases with no gene match: 7. The CDR3 is CASSPLAGGGSGANVLTF. The DNA of the CDR3 is TGTGCCAGCAGCCCTCTAGCGGGAGGCGGCTCTGGGGCCAACGTCCTGACTTTC.

This clone was counted between two and nine times. The J gene is TRBJ2-1, the V gene TRBV6-1; 9 positions agree with TRBD2. J lost 10 bases, V lost 2 bases, and 9 bases had no gene match. Germline V gives CDR1 MNHNS, CDR2 SASEGT. The CDR3 is 15 residues long. As DNA, the CDR3 is TGTGCCAGCAGTGAATTAGCGGGAGCCTTCCCGGAGCAGTTCTTC. This sequence encodes CASSELAGAFPEQFF.

The gene calls are TRBV7-3 and TRBJ1-1; possibly TRBD1 for D (6 bases). This CDR3 has 14 residues. Germline assignment: CDR1 SGHTA and CDR2 FQGTGA. Trimming removed 3 bases at V and 4 bases at J, with 12 bases between. CDR3 region: CASSLNRVSTEAFF. CDR3 bases: TGTGCCAGCAGCTTGAACAGGGTCAGCACTGAAGCTTTCTTT.

As regards this clone: This same CDR3 is encoded by further DNA sequences in the sample. The CDR3 sequence: CASSPSYEQYF. DNA of the CDR3: TGTGCCAGCAGCCCTAGCTACGAGCAGTACTTC. This rearrangement joins TRBV6-6 to TRBJ2-7; D call uncertain. The CDR3 has 11 residues. V gave up 6 bases and J gave up 3 bases, with 6 bases separating them. Germline lookup yields CDR1 MNHNY and CDR2 SVGAGI (reference sequence).

Details on this clone: A much larger clonotype is one base distant, so this may be a read error. The chain combines TRBV6-6 with TRBJ2-6; D is unresolved. Deletions cut 4 bases from V and 2 bases from J, with 3 bases between. This CDR3 comprises 13 residues. Germline CDR1 reads MNHNY; CDR2 reads SVGAGI (reference sequence). The CDR3 sequence: CASSLPGANVLTF. CDR3 coding DNA: TGTGCCAGCAGTTTACCTGGGGCCAACGTCCTGACTTTC.

Remarks on this clone: Distinct nucleotide sequences in the sample also encode this CDR3. This chain uses TRBV7-9 with TRBJ2-5; TRBD1 matches at 10 bases. CDR1 and CDR2 from the germline V gene are SEHNR and FQNEAQ (reference sequence). There are 14 residues in the CDR3. The V segment lost 5 bases and the J segment 4 bases; nucleotides outside the gene matches: 4. The CDR3: CASSSRTGGETQYF. CDR3 in DNA: TGTGCCAGCAGCAGCAGGACAGGGGGAGAGACCCAGTACTTC.

The CDR3 loop is CASSRGQGMNTEAFF. In DNA, the CDR3 is TGTGCCAGCAGCAGAGGACAGGGGATGAACACTGAAGCTTTCTTT. The J gene is TRBJ1-1, the V gene TRBV6-5; the match to TRBD1 covers 9 bases. Trimming cost V 6 bases and J 0 bases; bases outside gene matches: 5. The CDR3 is 15 residues long. Germline-derived CDR1 and CDR2 are MNHEY and SVGAGI.